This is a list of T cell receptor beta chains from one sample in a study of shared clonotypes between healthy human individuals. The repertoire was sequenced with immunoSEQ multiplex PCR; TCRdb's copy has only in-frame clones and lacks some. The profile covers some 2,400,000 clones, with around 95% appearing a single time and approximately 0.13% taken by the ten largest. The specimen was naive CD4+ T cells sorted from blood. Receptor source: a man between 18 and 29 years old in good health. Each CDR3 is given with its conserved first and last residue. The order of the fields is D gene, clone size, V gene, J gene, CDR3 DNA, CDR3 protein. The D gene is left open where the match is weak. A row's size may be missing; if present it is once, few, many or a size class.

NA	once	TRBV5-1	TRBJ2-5	TGCGCCAGCAGGGGCGGATCCTCATGGGAGACCCAGTACTTC	CASRGGSSWETQYF
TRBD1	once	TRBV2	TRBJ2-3	TGTGCCAGCAGTGTAAGGGGGCAAGATACGCAGTATTTT	CASSVRGQDTQYF
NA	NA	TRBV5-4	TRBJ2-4	TGTGCCAGCAGCCCCGGGCCGCCCGAAGGAAACATTCAGTACTTC	CASSPGPPEGNIQYF
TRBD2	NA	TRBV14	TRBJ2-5	TGTGCCAGCAGCCAGGATAGCGGGGGGCGAGAGACCCAGTACTTC	CASSQDSGGRETQYF
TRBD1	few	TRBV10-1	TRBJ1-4	TGCGCCAGCGGCCACGGACAGGGCGAACTGTTTTTT	CASGHGQGELFF
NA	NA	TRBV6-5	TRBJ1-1	TGTGCCAGCAGTTACTCGGTCAGGACTGAAGCTTTCTTT	CASSYSVRTEAFF
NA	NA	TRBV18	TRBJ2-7	TGTGCCAGCTCACCCCAACCGACCGGGACGAGGGGGTACGAGCAGTACTTC	CASSPQPTGTRGYEQYF
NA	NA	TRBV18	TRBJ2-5	TGTGCCAGCTCACCGGGAAGTCAAGAGACCCAGTACTTC	CASSPGSQETQYF
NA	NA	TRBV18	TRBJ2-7	TGTGCCAGCTCACCCAGTCCGGACCACTACGAGCAGTACTTC	CASSPSPDHYEQYF
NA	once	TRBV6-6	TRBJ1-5	TGTGCCAGCAGACAGGGAACGACTCAGCCCCAGCATTTT	CASRQGTTQPQHF
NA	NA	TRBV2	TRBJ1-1	TGTGCCAGCATTAACTCGGGGAACACTGAAGCTTTCTTT	CASINSGNTEAFF
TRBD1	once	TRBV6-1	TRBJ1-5	TGTGCCAGCAGGGAAGGACAGGGCAATCAGCCCCAGCATTTT	CASREGQGNQPQHF
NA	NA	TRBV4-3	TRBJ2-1	TGCGCCAGCAGCCGGACGAACAATGAGCAGTTCTTC	CASSRTNNEQFF
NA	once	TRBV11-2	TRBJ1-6	TGTGCCAGCACCCTAGGGGGGGATTCACCCCTCCACTTT	CASTLGGDSPLHF
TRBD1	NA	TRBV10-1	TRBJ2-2	TGCGCCAGCAGTGCGGGACAGGGAGACACCGGGGAGCTGTTTTTT	CASSAGQGDTGELFF
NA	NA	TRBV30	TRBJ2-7	TGTGCCTGGAGTGTAGGTCGGGGTTACGAGCAGTACTTC	CAWSVGRGYEQYF
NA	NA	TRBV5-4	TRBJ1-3	TGTGCCAGCAGCCTCCGGGGAATCTCTGGAAACACCATATATTTT	CASSLRGISGNTIYF
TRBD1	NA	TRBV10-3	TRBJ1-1	TGTGCCATCAGTGAGTCCTCAGGGACAGGGGCGACTGAAGCTTTCTTT	CAISESSGTGATEAFF
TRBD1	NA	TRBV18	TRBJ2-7	TGTGCCAGCTCACCCGGACAGGGCATCTACGAGCAGTACTTC	CASSPGQGIYEQYF
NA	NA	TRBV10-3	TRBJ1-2	TGTGCCATCAGCGACCAGGGGATTGGCTACACCTTC	CAISDQGIGYTF
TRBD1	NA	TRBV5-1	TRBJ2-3	TGCGCCAGCAGCTTACCGGGACAGGGGGCTACAGATACGCAGTATTTT	CASSLPGQGATDTQYF
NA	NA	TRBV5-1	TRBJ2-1	TGCGCCAGCAGGGTTTCCGGGGTCTCCTACAATGAGCAGTTCTTC	CASRVSGVSYNEQFF
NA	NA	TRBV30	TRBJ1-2	TGTGCCTGGAGAAGGGAACTAGACTATGGCTACACCTTC	CAWRRELDYGYTF
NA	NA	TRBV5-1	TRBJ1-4	TGCGCCAGCAGCCTGGATGGGACTCTTAATGAAAAACTGTTTTTT	CASSLDGTLNEKLFF
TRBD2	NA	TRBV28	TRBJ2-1	TGTGCCAGCAACGGGGGGGCCGTGGGTGAGCAGTTCTTC	CASNGGAVGEQFF
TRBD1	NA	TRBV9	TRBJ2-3	TGTGCCAGCAGCGTTGCGGGACAGGTCGCGGATACGCAGTATTTT	CASSVAGQVADTQYF
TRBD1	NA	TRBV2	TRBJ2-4	TGTGCCAGCAGTTTCCGGGACAGGGGGGACATTCAGTACTTC	CASSFRDRGDIQYF
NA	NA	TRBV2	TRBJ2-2	TGTGCCAGCATCGGACAGATTAACACCGGGGAGCTGTTTTTT	CASIGQINTGELFF
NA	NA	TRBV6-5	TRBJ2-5	TGTGCCAGCAGTTACTCGTGGGGCGGTGAGACCCAGTACTTC	CASSYSWGGETQYF
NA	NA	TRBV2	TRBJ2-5	TGTGCCAGCAACGGGGACTTGAAAAAGACCCAGTACTTC	CASNGDLKKTQYF
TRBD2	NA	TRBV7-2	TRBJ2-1	TGTGCCAGCAGCTTAGGCGGGAGTAACAATGAGCAGTTCTTC	CASSLGGSNNEQFF
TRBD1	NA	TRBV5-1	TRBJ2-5	TGCGCCAGCACCTCCGGGACAGCACAAGAGACCCAGTACTTC	CASTSGTAQETQYF
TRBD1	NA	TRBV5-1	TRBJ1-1	TGCGCCAGCAGCCGTCAGGGGGGCGATAACACTGAAGCTTTCTTT	CASSRQGGDNTEAFF
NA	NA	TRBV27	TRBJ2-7	TGTGCCAGCAGTTTTGGGAAAAGCTCCTACGAGCAGTACTTC	CASSFGKSSYEQYF
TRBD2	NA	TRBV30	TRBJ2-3	TGTGCCTGGAGTCTGCCGGGGAGTGGACTAGCGGGGTCCACAGATACGCAGTATTTT	CAWSLPGSGLAGSTDTQYF
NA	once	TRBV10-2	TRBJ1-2	TGCGCCAGCACTTCTTCCAGTGCCCGGGATGGCTACACCTTC	CASTSSSARDGYTF
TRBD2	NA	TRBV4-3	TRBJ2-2	TGCGCCAGCAGCTACTTAGCGGGGACGAACACCGGGGAGCTGTTTTTT	CASSYLAGTNTGELFF
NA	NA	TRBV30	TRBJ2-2	TGTGCCTGGGGAAGGGGCCCCGGGGAGCTGTTTTTT	CAWGRGPGELFF
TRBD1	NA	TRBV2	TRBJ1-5	TGTGCCAGCAGCAAACCGGGACAGGGGGATCAGCCCCAGCATTTT	CASSKPGQGDQPQHF
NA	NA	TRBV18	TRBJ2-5	TGTGCCAGCTCAAGCTATCACGAGACCCAGTACTTC	CASSSYHETQYF
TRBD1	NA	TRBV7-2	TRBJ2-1	TGTGCCAGCAGCTTCCCTGACAGGGACATTTACAATGAGCAGTTCTTC	CASSFPDRDIYNEQFF
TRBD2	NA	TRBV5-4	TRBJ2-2	TGTGCCAGCAGCTTGCGTTCGGGAGGGACAGGGGAGCTGTTTTTT	CASSLRSGGTGELFF
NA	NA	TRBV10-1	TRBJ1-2	TGCGCCAGTTCCGAGGGGTTGAACTATGGCTACACCTTC	CASSEGLNYGYTF
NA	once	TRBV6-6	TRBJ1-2	TGTGCCAGCAGTATTCCGGGAGGGCAGGAGAAGAGCTACACCTTC	CASSIPGGQEKSYTF
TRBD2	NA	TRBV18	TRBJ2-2	TGTGCCAGCTCACCACTAGCGGGAGACTTCGGGGAGCTGTTTTTT	CASSPLAGDFGELFF
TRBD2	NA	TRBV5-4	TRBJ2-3	TGTGCCAGCAGCTTGGGGGGGTCCGGGACTAGCATCACAGATACGCAGTATTTT	CASSLGGSGTSITDTQYF
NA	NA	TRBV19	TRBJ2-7	TGTGCCAGTAGTATTCAGGTTGGAGTCTGGCAGTACTTC	CASSIQVGVWQYF
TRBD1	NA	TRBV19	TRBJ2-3	TGTGCCAGTAGTAGCCAGGGGGCAGATACGCAGTATTTT	CASSSQGADTQYF
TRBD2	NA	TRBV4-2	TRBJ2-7	TGTGCCAGCAGCCAAGCTCGTGCGGGAGCTACCTACGAGCAGTACTTC	CASSQARAGATYEQYF
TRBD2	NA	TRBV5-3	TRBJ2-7	TGTGCCAGAAGCTTGACTAGCGGGGGCCCTACCTACGAGCAGTACTTC	CARSLTSGGPTYEQYF
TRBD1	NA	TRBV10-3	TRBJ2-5	TGTGCCATCGGACAGGGGGCGCAAGAGACCCAGTACTTC	CAIGQGAQETQYF
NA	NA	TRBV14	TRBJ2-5	TGTGCCAGCAGCCAGTTGAAAGAGTTGCCCCAGTACTTC	CASSQLKELPQYF
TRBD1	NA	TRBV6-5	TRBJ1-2	TGTGCCAGCAGCCGAGGACAGGGGGAGACCTATGGCTACACCTTC	CASSRGQGETYGYTF
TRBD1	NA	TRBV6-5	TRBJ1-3	TGTGCCAGCAGTTATAGAACAGGGGGCGGAAACACCATATATTTT	CASSYRTGGGNTIYF
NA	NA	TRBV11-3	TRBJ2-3	TGTGCCAGCAGCTTAGATAGTTCCAATACGCAGTATTTT	CASSLDSSNTQYF